This TCR beta chain came from a study of cytomegalovirus exposure and HLA in healthy donors. From germline, CDR1 is MNHEY and CDR2 SVGAGI. Trimming cost V 5 bases and J 7 bases; bases outside gene matches: 8. The CDR3 loop spans 14 amino acids. PCR employed 60 Vbeta and 13 Jbeta primers. Here immunoSEQ multiplex PCR was the method, and the copy in TCRdb shows in-frame clones only, minus some. The table for this sample gives around 70,000 clones. The chain recombines TRBV6-5 with TRBJ1-5; 7 bases line up with TRBD1. The source is a female donor in good health and CMV-seropositive. Sequenced input: PBMCs. The CDR3 sequence: CASSPTGVGQPQHF. The CDR3 DNA reads as TGTGCCAGCAGTCCCACAGGGGTAGGCCAGCCCCAGCATTTT.